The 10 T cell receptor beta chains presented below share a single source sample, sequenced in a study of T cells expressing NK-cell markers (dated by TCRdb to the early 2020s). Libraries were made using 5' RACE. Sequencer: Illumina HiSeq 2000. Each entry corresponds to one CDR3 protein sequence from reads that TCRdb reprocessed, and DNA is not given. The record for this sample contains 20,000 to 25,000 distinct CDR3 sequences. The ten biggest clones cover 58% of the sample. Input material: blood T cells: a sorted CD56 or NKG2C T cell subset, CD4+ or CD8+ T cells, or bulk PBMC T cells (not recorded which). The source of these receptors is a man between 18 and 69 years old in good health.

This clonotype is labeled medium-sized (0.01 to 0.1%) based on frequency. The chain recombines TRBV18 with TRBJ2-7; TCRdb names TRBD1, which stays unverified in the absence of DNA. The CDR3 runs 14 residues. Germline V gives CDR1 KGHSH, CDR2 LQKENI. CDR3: CASSTGVGSYEQYF.

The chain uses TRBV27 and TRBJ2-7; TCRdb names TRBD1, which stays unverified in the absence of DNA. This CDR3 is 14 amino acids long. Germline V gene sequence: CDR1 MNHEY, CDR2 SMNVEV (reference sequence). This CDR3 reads CASRSGGLLYEQYF.

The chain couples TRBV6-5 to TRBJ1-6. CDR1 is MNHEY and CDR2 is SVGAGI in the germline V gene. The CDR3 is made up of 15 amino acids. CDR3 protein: CASSYSITGSSPLHF.

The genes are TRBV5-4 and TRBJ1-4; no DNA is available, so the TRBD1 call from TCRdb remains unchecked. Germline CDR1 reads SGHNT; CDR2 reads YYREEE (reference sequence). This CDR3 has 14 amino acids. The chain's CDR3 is CASRRDRGSEKLFF.

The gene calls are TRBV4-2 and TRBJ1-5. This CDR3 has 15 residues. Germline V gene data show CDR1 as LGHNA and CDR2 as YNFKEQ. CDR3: CASSLGDSGRQPQHF.

The chain's CDR3 is CASSLIQGPNYEQYF. V is TRBV28 and J is TRBJ2-7; TCRdb designates TRBD1, a call that cannot be tested without DNA. Germline CDR1 is MDHEN and CDR2 is SYDVKM. This CDR3 is 15 amino acids long.

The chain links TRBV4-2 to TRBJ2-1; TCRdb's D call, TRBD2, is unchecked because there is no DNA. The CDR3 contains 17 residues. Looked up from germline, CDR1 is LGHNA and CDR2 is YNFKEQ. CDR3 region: CASSQTFKGTSLNEQFF.

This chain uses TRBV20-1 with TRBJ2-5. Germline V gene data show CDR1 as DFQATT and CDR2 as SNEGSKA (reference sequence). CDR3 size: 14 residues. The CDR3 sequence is CSAPRWVTQETQYF.

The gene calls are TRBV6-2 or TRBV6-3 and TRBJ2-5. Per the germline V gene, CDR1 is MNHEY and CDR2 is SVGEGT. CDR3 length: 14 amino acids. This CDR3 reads CASSHASYQETQYF.

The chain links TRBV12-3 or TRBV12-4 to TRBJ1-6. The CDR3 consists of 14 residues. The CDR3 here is CASSFSVMDSPLHF.